This T cell receptor beta chain was sequenced in a study of T cells in Graves' hyperthyroidism and ophthalmopathy. The CDR3 covers 11 residues. The V gene's germline CDR1 is MNHNS and CDR2 SASEGT. As for this clonotype: A read error may account for a junction end that differs from germline.

From RNA transcripts, TCR beta CDR3 regions were amplified. A set of HTBI primers served as the primers for a first-round RT-PCR of the TCR CDR3. TCRdb called the multiplex PCR reads again in MiXCR, with one record for every CDR3 protein. The sample carries a few hundred thousand distinct CDR3 sequences, about 25% recorded once. The material sequenced was blood. This TCR derives from a man aged 50 or older with Graves' hyperthyroidism. The chain recombines TRBV6-1 with TRBJ1-1, with no clear D. The CDR3 here is CTSSFQVEAFF. The CDR3 DNA follows: TGTACCAGCAGTTTTCAGGTTGAAGCTTTCTTT.